One sample yielded the 10 T cell receptor beta chains listed below, sequenced in a study of cytomegalovirus exposure and HLA in healthy donors. The PCR was carried out with 60 Vbeta primers and 13 Jbeta primers. The table came from immunoSEQ multiplex PCR; TCRdb's copy has only in-frame clones and leaves some out. The sample holds roughly 160,000 clones, roughly 80% seen once. The sequencing sample was made of PBMCs. The receptors were gathered from a man aged 25-45 years in good health and CMV-seronegative.

CDR3 in DNA: TGTGCCAGCAGAACAGACAGGGTTTCCACTGAAGCTTTCTTT. It codes for CASRTDRVSTEAFF. V and J are TRBV7-2 and TRBJ1-1; 7 positions match TRBD1. CDR3 length equals 14 residues. V was clipped by 6 bases and J by 4 bases; unmatched bases: 8. Germline V lookup: CDR1 SGHTA, CDR2 FQGNSA.

V usage is TRBV28 and J usage is TRBJ2-1, with 12 nucleotides matching TRBD2. Germline V CDR1 and CDR2: MDHEN, SYDVKM. The CDR3 is 15 residues long. With 7 bases clipped from V and 7 bases from J, the junction kept 8 bases outside the gene matches. The CDR3 reads CASNNPSGGANEQFF. CDR3 nucleotides: TGTGCCAGCAATAACCCTAGCGGGGGGGCAAATGAGCAGTTCTTC.

The chain couples TRBV19 to TRBJ2-1; 9 nucleotides agree with TRBD2. This CDR3 is 17 amino acids long. The junction had 16 bases not matched to a gene; V was cut back by 5 bases and J by 8 bases. Germline V gene data show CDR1 as LNHDA and CDR2 as SQIVND (reference sequence). The CDR3 nucleotides are TGTGCCAGTAGTCCCGTTTCTGGCGGGGGGGCTAGTTATGAGCAGTTCTTC. Its protein is CASSPVSGGGASYEQFF.

V and J are TRBV2 and TRBJ2-5; TRBD2 aligns across 7 bases. V lost 1 base to trimming and J lost 3 bases; unmatched junction nucleotides: 5. The length of the CDR3 is 15 residues. The germline V gene has CDR1 SNHLY and CDR2 FYNNEI. This CDR3 reads CASSEVSAGEETQYF. CDR3 bases: TGTGCCAGCAGTGAAGTATCCGCGGGGGAAGAGACCCAGTACTTC.

The V and J genes are TRBV7-9 and TRBJ2-7, with no clear D. Trimming shortened V by 3 bases and J by 1 base, and 7 bases separated the two germline ends. The CDR3 contains 13 residues. The germline V gene has CDR1 SEHNR and CDR2 FQNEAQ (reference sequence). CDR3 loop: CASSFAGSYEQYF. In nucleotides, the CDR3 is TGTGCCAGCAGCTTTGCAGGTTCCTACGAGCAGTACTTC.

The chain has TRBV7-2 and TRBJ1-2; D is unclear. The CDR3 covers 12 residues. Germline CDR1 and CDR2: SGHTA and FQGNSA. Trimming left V 8 bases short and J 3 bases short, with 10 bases between. The CDR3 reads CASSLSHYGYTF. In DNA form, the CDR3 reads TGTGCCAGCTCTCTGTCCCACTATGGCTACACCTTC.

This rearrangement joins TRBV6-5 to TRBJ1-6, with 7 bases matching TRBD1. From germline, CDR1 is MNHEY and CDR2 SVGAGI. V was pared by 6 bases and J by 10 bases, with 12 bases of the junction left unmatched. The CDR3 consists of 15 residues. The CDR3 region is CASRLEQGPLSPLHF. The DNA for the CDR3 is TGTGCCAGCAGGCTTGAACAGGGGCCCCTATCACCCCTCCACTTT.

The chain employs TRBV4-2 and TRBJ1-2, with 9 nucleotides matching TRBD1. V was clipped by 4 bases and J by 4 bases; unmatched bases: 7. Germline CDR1 and CDR2: LGHNA and YNFKEQ. This CDR3 comprises 15 residues. The CDR3 DNA sequence: TGTGCCAGCAGCCCCGACCGACAGGGGGGCTATGGCTACACCTTC. Its protein product is CASSPDRQGGYGYTF.

The V gene is TRBV27, the J gene TRBJ2-7; D uncertain. Germline CDR1 MNHEY, CDR2 SMNVEV (reference sequence). The CDR3 sequence is 15 residues long. V dropped 6 bases and J dropped 3 bases, with 18 bases sitting between them. CDR3 DNA sequence: TGTGCCAGCAGCCTTAAGCCCGCGGTTAGCTACGAGCAGTACTTC. It is translated as CASSLKPAVSYEQYF.

The chain employs TRBV7-9 and TRBJ2-7; D remains unclear. Germline values: CDR1 SEHNR, CDR2 FQNEAQ (reference sequence). This CDR3 comprises 12 residues. The V and J ends lost 5 bases and 0 bases respectively, with 5 bases between them. The CDR3 region is CASSQHSYEQYF. The DNA for the CDR3 is TGTGCCAGCAGCCAACACTCCTACGAGCAGTACTTC.